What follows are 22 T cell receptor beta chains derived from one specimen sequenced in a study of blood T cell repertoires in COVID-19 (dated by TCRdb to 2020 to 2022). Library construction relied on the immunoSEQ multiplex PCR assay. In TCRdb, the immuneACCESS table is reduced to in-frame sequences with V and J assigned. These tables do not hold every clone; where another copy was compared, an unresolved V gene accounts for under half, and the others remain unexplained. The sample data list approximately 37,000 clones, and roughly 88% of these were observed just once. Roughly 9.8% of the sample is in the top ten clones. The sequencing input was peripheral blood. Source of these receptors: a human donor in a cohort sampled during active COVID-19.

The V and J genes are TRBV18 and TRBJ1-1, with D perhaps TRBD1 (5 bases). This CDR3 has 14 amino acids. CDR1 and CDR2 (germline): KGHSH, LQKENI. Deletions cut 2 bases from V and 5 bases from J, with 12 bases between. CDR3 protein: CASSPAGGITEAFF. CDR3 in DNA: TGTGCCAGCTCACCAGCCGGGGGGATAACTGAAGCTTTCTTT. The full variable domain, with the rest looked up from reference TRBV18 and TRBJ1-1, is NAGVMQNPRHLVRRRGQEARLRCSPMKGHSHVYWYRQLPEEGLKFMVYLQKENIIDESGMPKERFSAEFPKEGPSILRIQQVVRGDSAAYFCASSPAGGITEAFFGQGTRLTVV.

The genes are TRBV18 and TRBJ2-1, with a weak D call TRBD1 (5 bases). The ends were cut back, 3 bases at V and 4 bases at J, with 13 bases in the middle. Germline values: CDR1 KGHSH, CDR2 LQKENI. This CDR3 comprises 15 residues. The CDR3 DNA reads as TGTGCCAGCTCACCCCGCGATAGGGGTTACAATGAGCAGTTCTTC. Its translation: CASSPRDRGYNEQFF.

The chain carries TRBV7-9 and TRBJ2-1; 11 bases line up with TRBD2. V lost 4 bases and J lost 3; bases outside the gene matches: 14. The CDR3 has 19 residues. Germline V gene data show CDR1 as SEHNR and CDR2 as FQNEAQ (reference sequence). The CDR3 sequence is CASSSTAGSGLAGYNEQFF. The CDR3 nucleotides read TGTGCCAGCAGCTCGACAGCTGGGTCTGGACTAGCGGGCTACAATGAGCAGTTCTTC. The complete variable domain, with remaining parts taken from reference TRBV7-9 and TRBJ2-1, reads DTGVSQNPRHKITKRGQNVTFRCDPISEHNRLYWYRQTLGQGPEFLTYFQNEAQLEKSRLLSDRFSAERPKGSFSTLEIQRTEQGDSAMYLCASSSTAGSGLAGYNEQFFGPGTRLTVL.

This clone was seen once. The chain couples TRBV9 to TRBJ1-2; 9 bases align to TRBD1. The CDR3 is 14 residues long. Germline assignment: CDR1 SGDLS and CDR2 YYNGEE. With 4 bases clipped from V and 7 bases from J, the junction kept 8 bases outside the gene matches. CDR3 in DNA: TGTGCCAGCAGCCCCGGGACAGGGCCGACTGGCTACACCTTC. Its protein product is CASSPGTGPTGYTF.

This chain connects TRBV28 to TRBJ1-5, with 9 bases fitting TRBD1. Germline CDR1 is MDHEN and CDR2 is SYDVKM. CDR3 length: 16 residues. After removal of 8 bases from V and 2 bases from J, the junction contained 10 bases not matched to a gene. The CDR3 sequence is CASASTGGLGNQPQHF. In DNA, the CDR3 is TGTGCCAGCGCCTCAACAGGGGGCCTAGGCAATCAGCCCCAGCATTTT.

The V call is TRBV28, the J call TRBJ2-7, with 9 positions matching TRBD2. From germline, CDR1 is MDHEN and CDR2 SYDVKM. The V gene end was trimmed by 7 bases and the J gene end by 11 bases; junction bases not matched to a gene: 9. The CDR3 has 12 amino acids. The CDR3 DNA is TGTGCCAGCACCGATGAGTGGACTAGCGAGTACTTC. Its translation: CASTDEWTSEYF. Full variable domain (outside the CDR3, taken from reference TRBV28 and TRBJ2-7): DVKVTQSSRYLVKRTGEKVFLECVQDMDHENMFWYRQDPGLGLRLIYFSYDVKMKEKGDIPEGYSVSREKKERFSLILESASTNQTSMYLCASTDEWTSEYFGPGTRLTVT.

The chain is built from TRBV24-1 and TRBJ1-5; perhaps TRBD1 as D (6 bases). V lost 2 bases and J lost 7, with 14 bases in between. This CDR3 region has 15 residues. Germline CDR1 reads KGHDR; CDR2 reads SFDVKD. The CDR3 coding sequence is TGTGCCACCAGTGATTCAGGGGCTGGAGAACAGCCCCAGCATTTT. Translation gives CATSDSGAGEQPQHF.

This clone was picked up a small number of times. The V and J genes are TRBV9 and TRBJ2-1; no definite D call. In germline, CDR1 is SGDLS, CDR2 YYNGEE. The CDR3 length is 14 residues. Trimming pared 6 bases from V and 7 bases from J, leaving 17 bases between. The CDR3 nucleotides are TGTGCCAGCACACCTACCCCCCTAATTAATGAGCAGTTCTTC. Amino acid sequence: CASTPTPLINEQFF.

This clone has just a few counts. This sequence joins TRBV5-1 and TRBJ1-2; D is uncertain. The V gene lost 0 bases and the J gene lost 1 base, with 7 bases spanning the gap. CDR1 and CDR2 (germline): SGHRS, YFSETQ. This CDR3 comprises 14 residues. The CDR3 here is CASSLVDFNYGYTF. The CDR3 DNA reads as TGCGCCAGCAGCTTGGTGGACTTTAACTATGGCTACACCTTC.

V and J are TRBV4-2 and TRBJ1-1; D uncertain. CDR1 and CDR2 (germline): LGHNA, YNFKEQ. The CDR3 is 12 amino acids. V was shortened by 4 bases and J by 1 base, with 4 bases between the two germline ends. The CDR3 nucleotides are TGTGCCAGCAGCCTTAAGAACACTGAAGCTTTCTTT. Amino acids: CASSLKNTEAFF.

The CDR3 is CASSPRGTGGGREGKKDEQFF. The CDR3, as DNA: TGTGCCAGCAGTCCACGAGGGACAGGGGGCGGACGGGAGGGCAAAAAAGATGAGCAGTTCTTC. V and J are TRBV7-3 and TRBJ2-1; 12 bases match TRBD1. V lost 6 bases to trimming and J lost 8 bases; unmatched junction nucleotides: 26. This CDR3 is 21 amino acids long. Per the germline V gene, CDR1 is SGHTA and CDR2 is FQGTGA.

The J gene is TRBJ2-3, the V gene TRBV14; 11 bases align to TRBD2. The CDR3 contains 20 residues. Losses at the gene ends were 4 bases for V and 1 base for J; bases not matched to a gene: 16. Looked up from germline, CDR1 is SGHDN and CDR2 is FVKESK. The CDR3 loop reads CASSPLRTSGSGGGTDTQYF. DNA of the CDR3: TGTGCCAGCAGCCCCCTTAGGACTAGCGGGTCCGGAGGGGGCACAGATACGCAGTATTTT.

The DNA for the CDR3 is TGCGCCTCGCCGCCCCCCGGGAGGCGGAGCTCCTACGAGCAGTACTTC. Its protein product is CASPPPGRRSSYEQYF. The chain uses TRBV10-1 and TRBJ2-7; 7 nucleotides align to TRBD2. CDR3 length equals 16 residues. The trim removed 11 bases at V and 0 bases at J, leaving 16 bases unmatched. Per the germline V gene, CDR1 is WNHNN and CDR2 is SYGVQD (reference sequence).

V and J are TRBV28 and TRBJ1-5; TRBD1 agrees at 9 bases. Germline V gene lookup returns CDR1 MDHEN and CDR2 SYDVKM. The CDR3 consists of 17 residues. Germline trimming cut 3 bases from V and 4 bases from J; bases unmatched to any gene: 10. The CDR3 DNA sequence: TGTGCCAGCAGTTTTGAGGGGACAGGGCTTCGAAATCAGCCCCAGCATTTT. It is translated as CASSFEGTGLRNQPQHF.

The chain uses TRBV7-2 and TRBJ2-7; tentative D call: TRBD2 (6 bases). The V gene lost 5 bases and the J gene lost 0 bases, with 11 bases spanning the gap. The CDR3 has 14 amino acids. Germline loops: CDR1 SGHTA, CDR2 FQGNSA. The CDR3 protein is CASSQRVYSYEQYF. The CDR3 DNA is TGTGCCAGCAGCCAGCGGGTGTACTCCTACGAGCAGTACTTC.

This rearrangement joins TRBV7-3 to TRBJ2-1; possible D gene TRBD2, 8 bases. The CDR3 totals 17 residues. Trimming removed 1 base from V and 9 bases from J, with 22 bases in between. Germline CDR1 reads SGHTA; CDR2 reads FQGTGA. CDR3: CASSLNGREGPGGEQFF. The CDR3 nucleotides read TGTGCCAGCAGCTTAAATGGTCGGGAGGGCCCAGGGGGTGAGCAGTTCTTC.

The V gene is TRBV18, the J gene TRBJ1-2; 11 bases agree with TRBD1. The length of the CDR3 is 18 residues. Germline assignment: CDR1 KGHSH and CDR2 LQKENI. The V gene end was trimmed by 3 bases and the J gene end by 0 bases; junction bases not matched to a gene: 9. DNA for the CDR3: TGTGCCAGCTCACCCCCGCCGGGACAGGGGGGTTCTAACTATGGCTACACCTTC. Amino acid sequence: CASSPPPGQGGSNYGYTF.

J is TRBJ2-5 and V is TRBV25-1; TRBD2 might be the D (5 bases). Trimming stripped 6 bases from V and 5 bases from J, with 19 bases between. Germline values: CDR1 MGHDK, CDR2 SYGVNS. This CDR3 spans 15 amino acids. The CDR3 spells CASSLTARRRETQYF. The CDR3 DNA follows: TGTGCCAGCAGCCTAACAGCCAGGAGGCGTGAGACCCAGTACTTC.

CDR3: CASSTRQGKDNEQFF. The CDR3 DNA follows: TGTGCCAGTAGTACGCGACAGGGTAAGGACAATGAGCAGTTCTTC. The V and J genes are TRBV19 and TRBJ2-1; 7 nucleotides agree with TRBD1. CDR3 length: 15 residues. Germline V gene sequence: CDR1 LNHDA, CDR2 SQIVND (reference sequence). J lost 5 bases, V lost 4 bases, and 8 bases had no gene match.

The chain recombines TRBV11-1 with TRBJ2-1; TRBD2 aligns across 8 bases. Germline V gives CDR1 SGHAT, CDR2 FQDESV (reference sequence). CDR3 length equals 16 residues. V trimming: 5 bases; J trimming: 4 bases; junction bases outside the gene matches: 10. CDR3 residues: CASSVTGTRDYNEQFF. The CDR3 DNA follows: TGTGCCAGCAGCGTAACCGGGACTAGGGATTACAATGAGCAGTTCTTC.

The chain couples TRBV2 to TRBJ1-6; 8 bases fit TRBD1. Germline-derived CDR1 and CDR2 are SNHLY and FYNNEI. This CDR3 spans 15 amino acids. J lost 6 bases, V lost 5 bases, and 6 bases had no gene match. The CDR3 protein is CASSWTGRLNSPLHF. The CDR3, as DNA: TGTGCCAGCAGTTGGACAGGGCGACTTAATTCACCCCTCCACTTT.

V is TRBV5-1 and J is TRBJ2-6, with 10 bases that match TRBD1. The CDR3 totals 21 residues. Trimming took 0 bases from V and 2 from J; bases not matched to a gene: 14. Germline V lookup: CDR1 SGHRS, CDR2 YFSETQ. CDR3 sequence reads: CASSLGDPGTGVFAGANVLTF. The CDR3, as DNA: TGCGCCAGCAGCTTGGGGGACCCCGGGACAGGGGTTTTCGCTGGGGCCAACGTCCTGACTTTC.